This T cell receptor (beta chain) is drawn from a study of OX40 agonist ivuxolimab in advanced cancers. The CDR3 consists of 18 residues. V was pared by 4 bases and J by 3 bases, with 22 bases between. CDR1 is ENHRY and CDR2 is SYGVKD in the germline V gene. Generated by immunoSEQ multiplex PCR, the TCRdb table keeps only in-frame clones and is missing some. The sample holds 65,000 to 80,000 clones; roughly 90% are singletons and the top ten take approximately 10%. This receptor was identified in an adult with an advanced solid tumor such as melanoma, head and neck, liver or kidney cancer. The chain has TRBV10-3 and TRBJ2-1, with a tentative D call TRBD2 (6 bases). Sequencing was performed on CD4+ or CD8+ T cells sorted from blood, taken in a trial of the OX40 agonist ivuxolimab. CDR3 sequence reads: CAISGDDPSEEYYNEQFF. CDR3 DNA: TGTGCCATCAGTGGGGATGACCCTAGCGAGGAATACTACAATGAGCAGTTCTTC.